One and the same sample provided the 25 T cell receptor beta chains below, sequenced in a study of cytomegalovirus exposure and HLA in healthy donors (dated by TCRdb to between 2016 and 2019). The library was obtained by the immunoSEQ multiplex PCR assay. For the multiplex PCR, a mixture combining 60 forward primers for TCR Vbeta segments and 13 reverse primers for TCR Jbeta segments was used. TCRdb provides this immuneACCESS table in a form limited to in-frame rearrangements. Some clones are lacking; in checked studies, under half of them reflect an unresolved V gene, and why the rest are absent is not known. The sample contains about 200,000 clones, 80% to 90% of them found a single time. Around 0.31% of the sample lies in the top ten. Sequenced input: PBMCs. Receptors were obtained from a young woman in good health and CMV-seronegative.

The chain employs TRBV7-9 and TRBJ1-1, with 10 positions matching TRBD1. The CDR3 runs to 16 residues. J gave up 0 bases and V 3 bases, and 4 bases lay outside the gene matches. The V gene's germline CDR1 is SEHNR and CDR2 FQNEAQ (reference sequence). The chain's CDR3 is CASSFDGTGVNTEAFF. The CDR3 DNA follows: TGTGCCAGCAGCTTCGACGGGACAGGGGTGAACACTGAAGCTTTCTTT.

V gene TRBV27 combines with J gene TRBJ2-6, with 8 bases identical to TRBD2. Looked up from germline, CDR1 is MNHEY and CDR2 is SMNVEV (reference sequence). The CDR3 length is 18 residues. The ends lost 5 bases at V and 0 bases at J; junction bases unmatched: 9. The CDR3 DNA sequence: TGTGCCAGCAGTAGACGGGGGGGTAGGTCCTCTGGGGCCAACGTCCTGACTTTC. Protein sequence: CASSRRGGRSSGANVLTF.

DNA for the CDR3: TGTGCCAGCGCAGCGGGGGCAAACACCATATATTTT. Its protein is CASAAGANTIYF. This chain connects TRBV28 to TRBJ1-3; D possibly corresponds to TRBD1 (6 bases). Trimming removed 8 bases at V and 6 bases at J, with 11 bases between. CDR3 length: 12 amino acids. Germline V lookup: CDR1 MDHEN, CDR2 SYDVKM. Filled out from reference TRBV28 and TRBJ1-3, the complete variable domain reads DVKVTQSSRYLVKRTGEKVFLECVQDMDHENMFWYRQDPGLGLRLIYFSYDVKMKEKGDIPEGYSVSREKKERFSLILESASTNQTSMYLCASAAGANTIYFGEGSWLTVV.

This rearrangement joins TRBV6-1 to TRBJ1-2, with 8 nucleotides matching TRBD1. Trimming at V came to 6 bases and at J to 4 bases, leaving 7 bases not matched to a gene. CDR1 is MNHNS and CDR2 is SASEGT in the germline V gene. CDR3 length: 14 amino acids. In DNA, the CDR3 is TGTGCCAGCAGACCCACAGGGGGAGTCTATGGCTACACCTTC. Translating gives CASRPTGGVYGYTF.

J is TRBJ1-1 and V is TRBV28; D gene unclear. Germline CDR1 MDHEN, CDR2 SYDVKM. The CDR3 has 12 residues. V lost 3 bases and J lost 1, with 3 bases in between. The CDR3 reads CASSFRNTEAFF. For the CDR3, the DNA is TGTGCCAGCAGTTTCAGGAACACTGAAGCTTTCTTT.

The chain uses TRBV7-6 and TRBJ2-5; TRBD1 might be the D (6 bases). V was pared by 1 base and J by 1 base, with 7 bases between. CDR3 size: 14 residues. Germline V gene data show CDR1 as SGHVS and CDR2 as FNYEAQ. CDR3 in DNA: TGTGCCAGCAGCTTAGGGACAGCCCAAGAGACCCAGTACTTC. Residues: CASSLGTAQETQYF.

The chain combines TRBV5-4 with TRBJ2-1, with 14 bases fitting TRBD2. The CDR3 extends over 17 amino acids. From germline, CDR1 is SGHNT and CDR2 YYREEE (reference sequence). The trim removed 4 bases at V and 4 bases at J, leaving 7 bases unmatched. The CDR3 DNA reads as TGTGCCAGCAGCCCGACTAGCGGGAGGGAGGGGTACAATGAGCAGTTCTTC. Amino acid sequence: CASSPTSGREGYNEQFF.

The rearrangement uses TRBV28 and TRBJ2-7; D not resolved. Germline V gives CDR1 MDHEN, CDR2 SYDVKM. Trimming removed 10 bases from V and 3 bases from J, with 10 bases in between. The CDR3 contains 11 residues. This CDR3 is CATSRGYEQYF. CDR3 nucleotides: TGTGCCACCTCCCGAGGCTACGAGCAGTACTTC.

The chain is built from TRBV5-1 and TRBJ2-3, with D unclear. Between the trimmed V and J ends, which lost 0 bases and 1 base, there was a span of 9 bases. The CDR3 covers 15 residues. Germline V lookup: CDR1 SGHRS, CDR2 YFSETQ. This CDR3 reads CASSLASKRTDTQYF. CDR3 DNA sequence: TGCGCCAGCAGCTTGGCGAGTAAACGCACAGATACGCAGTATTTT.

This clone showed up just a few times. The gene calls are TRBV15 and TRBJ2-6; 7 nucleotides match TRBD1. The CDR3 has 16 residues. V shed 7 bases, J shed 0 bases, and the junction held 6 bases outside the gene matches. CDR1 LNHNV and CDR2 YYDKDF come from the germline V gene (reference sequence). The CDR3: CATTGQVVSGANVLTF. The CDR3, as DNA: TGTGCCACCACCGGACAGGTTGTCTCTGGGGCCAACGTCCTGACTTTC.

The J gene is TRBJ2-5, the V gene TRBV11-2; TRBD2 matches at 11 bases. After removal of 3 bases from V and 5 bases from J, the junction contained 8 bases not matched to a gene. Germline CDR1 reads SGHAT; CDR2 reads FQNNGV. CDR3 length equals 16 residues. The CDR3 nucleotides read TGTGCCAGCAGCTTTAGCGGGGGGGCCTGGAAGGAGACCCAGTACTTC. Protein sequence: CASSFSGGAWKETQYF.

The chain recombines TRBV2 with TRBJ1-1; the D gene is possibly TRBD1 (5 bases). The germline V gene has CDR1 SNHLY and CDR2 FYNNEI. The V gene lost 4 bases and the J gene lost 0 bases, with 9 bases spanning the gap. The CDR3 contains 14 residues. The CDR3 reads CASSAGGVNTEAFF. CDR3 nucleotides: TGTGCCAGCAGTGCGGGGGGGGTGAACACTGAAGCTTTCTTT.

As for this clone: Other DNA variants within this sample encode the same CDR3. The chain is built from TRBV5-1 and TRBJ2-3, with TRBD1 matching over 7 bases. The V gene's germline CDR1 is SGHRS and CDR2 YFSETQ. This CDR3 region has 14 residues. The J segment lost 5 bases and the V segment lost 0 bases, leaving 3 bases of the junction unmatched. DNA for the CDR3: TGCGCCAGCAGCTTGGAGGGGGCGGGAGATACGCAGTATTTT. Encoded protein: CASSLEGAGDTQYF. Looking up the rest from reference TRBV5-1 and TRBJ2-3 gives the full variable domain: KAGVTQTPRYLIKTRGQQVTLSCSPISGHRSVSWYQQTPGQGLQFLFEYFSETQRNKGNFPGRFSGRQFSNSRSEMNVSTLELGDSALYLCASSLEGAGDTQYFGPGTRLTVL.

This clone has just one count. In DNA, the CDR3 is TGTGCCAGCAGTTACGGTGGGGCAGACCAAGAGACCCAGTACTTC. Translated, it gives CASSYGGADQETQYF. The rearrangement joins TRBV6-6 to TRBJ2-5, with D maybe TRBD1 (5 bases). The CDR3 length is 15 residues. CDR1 and CDR2 from the germline V gene are MNHNY and SVGAGI (reference sequence). V lost 2 bases to trimming and J lost 0 bases, with 10 bases between them.

V and J are TRBV7-9 and TRBJ2-3, with D possibly matching TRBD2 (6 bases). V was pared by 5 bases and J by 1 base, with 16 bases between. The CDR3 is made up of 16 amino acids. Germline V gene lookup returns CDR1 SEHNR and CDR2 FQNEAQ (reference sequence). CDR3 nucleotide sequence: TGTGCCAGCAGCCCCTCACCCCCGGGGGGCACAGATACGCAGTATTTT. Its translation is CASSPSPPGGTDTQYF.

The CDR3 sequence: CASSPTGLNTEAFF. DNA of the CDR3: TGTGCCAGCAGCCCGACAGGATTAAACACTGAAGCTTTCTTT. This rearrangement joins TRBV9 to TRBJ1-1; maybe TRBD1 (6 bases). Between the trimmed V and J ends, which lost 4 bases and 2 bases, there was a span of 12 bases. The CDR3 loop spans 14 amino acids. Germline CDR1 SGDLS, CDR2 YYNGEE.

The rearrangement links TRBV25-1 to TRBJ2-7; 9 bases line up with TRBD1. V lost 4 bases and J lost 2; bases outside the gene matches: 6. The germline CDR1 and CDR2 sequences are MGHDK and SYGVNS. The CDR3 length is 15 residues. CDR3 sequence reads: CASSVGTGGTYEQYF. The CDR3 DNA sequence: TGTGCCAGCAGTGTGGGAACAGGGGGCACCTACGAGCAGTACTTC.

The genes are TRBV4-2 and TRBJ2-7; 7 bases line up with TRBD1. Trimming cost V 1 base and J 3 bases; bases outside gene matches: 12. From germline, CDR1 is LGHNA and CDR2 YNFKEQ. The CDR3 loop spans 17 amino acids. The CDR3 DNA sequence: TGTGCCAGCAGCCAAGGCCAGGGGGTCCCTAATATCTACGAGCAGTACTTC. It yields the protein CASSQGQGVPNIYEQYF.

In its sample, this clone was seen once. The J gene is TRBJ2-2, the V gene TRBV7-9; the match to TRBD1 covers 8 bases. J gave up 6 bases and V 5 bases, and 8 bases lay outside the gene matches. The CDR3 loop spans 15 amino acids. Germline lookup yields CDR1 SEHNR and CDR2 FQNEAQ (reference sequence). In DNA form, the CDR3 reads TGTGCCAGCAGCGCGACAGGGGAATTGGCCGGGGAGCTGTTTTTT. Its protein product is CASSATGELAGELFF.

The J gene is TRBJ2-1, the V gene TRBV30; TRBD2 matches 9 bases. Germline V gene lookup returns CDR1 GTSNPN and CDR2 SVGIG (reference sequence). With 4 bases clipped from V and 12 bases from J, the junction kept 10 bases outside the gene matches. This CDR3 is built from 13 residues. CDR3 coding DNA: TGTGCCTGGACTAGCGGGGCCCCCTATGCGCAGTTCTTC. Residues: CAWTSGAPYAQFF.

The CDR3 sequence is CATSRGEQGEQYF. The CDR3 nucleotides are TGTGCCACCAGCAGAGGGGAGCAAGGCGAGCAGTACTTC. V is TRBV15 and J is TRBJ2-7; maybe TRBD2 (5 bases). This CDR3 region has 13 residues. The germline gives CDR1 LNHNV, CDR2 YYDKDF (reference sequence). The V gene lost 1 base and the J gene lost 6 bases, with 10 bases spanning the gap.

The chain links TRBV19 to TRBJ1-5; D gene ambiguous. CDR1 and CDR2 (germline): LNHDA, SQIVND (reference sequence). V lost 1 base, J lost 5 bases, and 12 bases lay in between. The CDR3 is made up of 15 amino acids. The chain's CDR3 is CASSIGQERHQPQHF. The DNA for the CDR3 is TGTGCCAGTAGTATAGGCCAGGAAAGGCATCAGCCCCAGCATTTT.

This clone was detected only a few times. The CDR3 protein is CASGDRANEKLFF. The CDR3 coding sequence is TGTGCCAGTGGGGACAGAGCCAATGAAAAACTGTTTTTT. V is TRBV19 and J is TRBJ1-4, with 7 bases identical to TRBD1. This CDR3 is built from 13 residues. The germline gives CDR1 LNHDA, CDR2 SQIVND (reference sequence). The trim removed 8 bases at V and 5 bases at J, leaving 5 bases unmatched.

The chain couples TRBV18 to TRBJ2-7; perhaps TRBD1 as D (5 bases). V dropped 3 bases and J dropped 6 bases, with 15 bases sitting between them. Germline assignment: CDR1 KGHSH and CDR2 LQKENI. This CDR3 spans 14 amino acids. CDR3 nucleotides: TGTGCCAGCTCACCGGGGCAGAAAAGCTTCGAGCAGTACTTC. Translation: CASSPGQKSFEQYF.

The chain combines TRBV18 with TRBJ2-3; the D is unclear. This CDR3 spans 13 amino acids. Germline CDR1 KGHSH, CDR2 LQKENI. Trimming took 4 bases from V and 3 from J, leaving 8 bases between them. This CDR3 is CASSLAVTDTQYF. CDR3 sequence (DNA): TGTGCCAGCTCACTAGCAGTTACAGATACGCAGTATTTT.